The clone carrying this TCR beta chain occurred many times. The data are from a study of blood T cell repertoires in COVID-19. The data were produced by immunoSEQ multiplex PCR, yet TCRdb's version contains in-frame clones alone and is incomplete. The table shows tens of thousands of clones, with 65% to 85% occurring only once. With 1 base clipped from V and 4 bases from J, the junction kept 4 bases outside the gene matches. This CDR3 region has 14 residues. The germline V gene has CDR1 SGHVS and CDR2 FQNEAQ. This TCR came from a human donor in a cohort sampled during active COVID-19. Sequenced input: peripheral blood. The chain has TRBV7-8 and TRBJ2-7; 7 bases align to TRBD2. The CDR3, as DNA: TGTGCCAGCAGCTTAGGACTAGCTGAATACGAGCAGTACTTC. It yields the protein CASSLGLAEYEQYF.